These T cell receptor beta chains were read from a single sample in a study of T cells in Graves' hyperthyroidism and ophthalmopathy. TCRdb reprocessed the multiplex PCR reads via MiXCR and lists one record per CDR3 protein. This table has fewer than 350,000 distinct CDR3 sequences, approximately 18% appearing once. The sequenced sample consisted of blood. Receptor source: a woman aged 40 to 49 with Graves' ophthalmopathy. Each CDR3 is given without its conserved first and last residue. The order of the fields is clone size, V gene, CDR3 protein. Size is stated for part of the rows, as once, few or many counts, or as a class when the clone is expanded.

size: many
V: TRBV27
CDR3: ASSFLGTSYEQY

size: many
V: TRBV29-1
CDR3: SVGVVDYGYT

size: many
V: TRBV27
CDR3: ASNPPGLAKNIQY

size: few
V: TRBV28
CDR3: ASSPPGTARVNGYT

size: .
V: TRBV12-3/TRBV12-4
CDR3: ASSTKGTTEAF

size: .
V: TRBV24-1
CDR3: ATSDSSVGRPYEQY

size: .
V: TRBV7-2
CDR3: ASSSAAEWGQY

size: .
V: TRBV6-5
CDR3: VSSLTGNLNTGELF

size: many
V: TRBV13
CDR3: ASSLVREPYEQY

size: many
V: TRBV5-1
CDR3: ASSSADRGYEQY

size: many
V: TRBV6-1
CDR3: ASSEGLPSDTIY

size: many
V: TRBV28
CDR3: ASSPDRRKNIQY

size: many
V: TRBV6-1
CDR3: ASSEAASFGYGYT

size: few
V: TRBV7-2
CDR3: ASGSGTTYEQY

size: many
V: TRBV12-3/TRBV12-4
CDR3: ASSLWTDHRRETQY

size: many
V: TRBV28
CDR3: ASSTGRHTEAF

size: many
V: TRBV12-3/TRBV12-4
CDR3: ASSLGQGISQPQH

size: many
V: TRBV30
CDR3: AWNPGSDYGYT

size: .
V: TRBV4-1
CDR3: ASRVRDSSYEQY

size: .
V: TRBV18
CDR3: ASSPPGRANTEAF

size: many
V: TRBV29-1
CDR3: SVRDRARAYEQY

size: many
V: TRBV29-1
CDR3: SASGAGKAGELF

size: many
V: TRBV11-2
CDR3: ASSLGTGATI

size: many
V: TRBV18
CDR3: ASSETGRGYEQY

size: .
V: TRBV12-3/TRBV12-4
CDR3: ASSPLVASGRAESQETQY

size: many
V: TRBV27
CDR3: ASSSTYRGNRPQH

size: many
V: TRBV7-2
CDR3: ASSPDWTSSYEQY

size: few
V: TRBV6-4
CDR3: ASSTSGLAGYYEQY

size: many
V: TRBV27
CDR3: ARARDRVVLADHGEQY

size: many
V: TRBV19
CDR3: ATESEGYYGYT

size: many
V: TRBV6-1
CDR3: ASSDGLTGYGYT

size: few
V: TRBV7-2
CDR3: ASSQLAGGPGELF

size: many
V: TRBV12-3/TRBV12-4
CDR3: ASSLGGPSGTEAF

size: many
V: TRBV27
CDR3: ASSLQGGRSYEQY

size: many
V: TRBV27
CDR3: ASKRQGLMDEQY

size: .
V: TRBV6-1
CDR3: ASGIGTGGVYGYT

size: many
V: TRBV7-2
CDR3: ASSLGGGSGELF

size: many
V: TRBV30
CDR3: AWSDLGNTGELF

size: .
V: TRBV28
CDR3: ASRTGTGASGYT

size: .
V: TRBV5-1
CDR3: ASRQDAYEQY

size: many
V: TRBV20-1
CDR3: SASGQRSSYEQY

size: many
V: TRBV30
CDR3: AWNAVSGNTIY

size: many
V: TRBV11-1
CDR3: ASSLGQGADGELF

size: many
V: TRBV7-8
CDR3: ASSRPGLAGPGELF

size: many
V: TRBV29-1
CDR3: SVLDLATIVSVEETQY